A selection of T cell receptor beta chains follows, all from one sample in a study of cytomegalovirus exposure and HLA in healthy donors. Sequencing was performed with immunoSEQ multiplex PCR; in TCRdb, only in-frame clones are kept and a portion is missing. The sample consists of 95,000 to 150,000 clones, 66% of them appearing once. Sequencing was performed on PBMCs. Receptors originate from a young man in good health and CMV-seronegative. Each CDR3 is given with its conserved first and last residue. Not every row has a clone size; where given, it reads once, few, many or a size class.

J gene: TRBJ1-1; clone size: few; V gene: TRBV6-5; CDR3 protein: CASSYSQGWMHTEAFF
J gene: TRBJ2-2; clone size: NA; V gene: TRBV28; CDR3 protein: CASSLSGTTGELFF
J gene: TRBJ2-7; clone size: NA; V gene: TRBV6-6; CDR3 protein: CASKQGYYEQYF
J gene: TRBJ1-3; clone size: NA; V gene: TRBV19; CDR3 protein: CASSGAGNTIYF
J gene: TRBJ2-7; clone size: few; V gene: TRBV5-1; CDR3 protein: CASSLRHSYEQYF
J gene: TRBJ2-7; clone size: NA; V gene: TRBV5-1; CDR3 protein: CASTYRGPVGRHYEQYF
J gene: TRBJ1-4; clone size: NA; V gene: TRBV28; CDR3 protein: CASSFPRGPTNREKLFF
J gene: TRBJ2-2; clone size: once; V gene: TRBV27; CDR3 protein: CASTEAGAAGELFF
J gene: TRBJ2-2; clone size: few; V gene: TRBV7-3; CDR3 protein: CASSAAGAGELFF
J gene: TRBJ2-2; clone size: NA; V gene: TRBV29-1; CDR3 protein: CSAHFTGELFF
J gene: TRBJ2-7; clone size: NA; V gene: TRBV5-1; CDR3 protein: CASSLGLTSVPGEQYF
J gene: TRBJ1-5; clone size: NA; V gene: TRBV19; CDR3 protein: CASSTSAGTGRQPQHF
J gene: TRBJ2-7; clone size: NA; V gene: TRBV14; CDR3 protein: CASSSKLGGPREQYF
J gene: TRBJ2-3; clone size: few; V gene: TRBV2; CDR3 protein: CASSVTGGRDTQYF
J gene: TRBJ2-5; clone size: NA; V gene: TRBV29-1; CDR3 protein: CSVGADRGQYF
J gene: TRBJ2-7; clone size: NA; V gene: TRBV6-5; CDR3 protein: CASSSVVGISYEQYF
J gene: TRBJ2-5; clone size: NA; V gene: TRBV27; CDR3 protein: CASSLIGVQETQYF
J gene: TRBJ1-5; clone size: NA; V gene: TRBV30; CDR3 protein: CAWSGRGGGPQHF
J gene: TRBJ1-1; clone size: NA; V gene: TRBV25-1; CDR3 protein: CASQTNGKPGQGDTEAFF
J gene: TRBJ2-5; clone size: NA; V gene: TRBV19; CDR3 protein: CASSTLAGGGDATQYF
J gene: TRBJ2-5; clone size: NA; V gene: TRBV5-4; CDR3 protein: CASRTAPRDAQYF
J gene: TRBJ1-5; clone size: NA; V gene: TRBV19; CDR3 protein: CASSIVGEVKQPQHF